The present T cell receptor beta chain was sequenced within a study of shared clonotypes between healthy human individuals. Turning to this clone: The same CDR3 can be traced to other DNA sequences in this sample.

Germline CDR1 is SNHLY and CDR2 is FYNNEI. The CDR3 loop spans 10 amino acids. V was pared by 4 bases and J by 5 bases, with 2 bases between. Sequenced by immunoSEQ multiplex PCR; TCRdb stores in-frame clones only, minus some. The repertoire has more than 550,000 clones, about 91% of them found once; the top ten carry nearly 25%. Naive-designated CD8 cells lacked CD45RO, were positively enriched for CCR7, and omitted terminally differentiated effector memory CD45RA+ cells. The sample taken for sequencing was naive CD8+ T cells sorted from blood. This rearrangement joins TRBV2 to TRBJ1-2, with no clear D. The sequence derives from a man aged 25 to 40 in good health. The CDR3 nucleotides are TGTGCCAGCAGTGGTTATGGCTACACCTTC. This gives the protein CASSGYGYTF.